This paragraph covers one TCR beta chain sequence. TCRdb used MiXCR to reprocess the RT-PCR reads, holding one entry per CDR3 protein. This table has 200,000 to 250,000 distinct CDR3 sequences, 12% appearing once. The length of the CDR3 is 14 residues. The germline V gene encodes CDR1 SGHRS and CDR2 YFSETQ. Trimming removed 0 bases from V and 7 bases from J, with 11 bases in between. The data originate from a study of response to subunit inactivated influenza vaccine. The V and J genes are TRBV5-1 and TRBJ2-1; either TRBD1 or TRBD2 may supply D (5 bases each). The source of this sequence is a man in his fifties who received an inactivated influenza vaccine. The sequencing used non-naive T cells sorted from PBMCs, collected 14 days before vaccination. The CDR3 reads CASSLETGLNEQFF. CDR3 nucleotides: TGCGCCAGCAGCTTGGAGACGGGGCTGAATGAGCAGTTCTTC. The full variable domain, completed using reference TRBV5-1 and TRBJ2-1, is KAGVTQTPRYLIKTRGQQVTLSCSPISGHRSVSWYQQTPGQGLQFLFEYFSETQRNKGNFPGRFSGRQFSNSRSEMNVSTLELGDSALYLCASSLETGLNEQFFGPGTRLTVL.